This entry features one T cell receptor beta chain sequence. The data derive from a study of blood T cell repertoires in COVID-19. Produced via immunoSEQ multiplex PCR; TCRdb's table is partial and in-frame only. This sample has 370,000 or so clones, with around 87% found just once. The CDR3 contains 15 residues. The germline V gene has CDR1 MGHDK and CDR2 SYGVNS. V was clipped by 5 bases and J by 5 bases; unmatched bases: 7. The clonotype originates from a man younger than 40 who had recovered from COVID-19. Material for sequencing was PBMCs or T cells enriched from blood (not recorded which). The gene calls are TRBV25-1 and TRBJ1-5, with 9 bases fitting TRBD1. The CDR3 bases are TGTGCCAGCAGTCCCGGGACAGGGTTCGATCAGCCCCAGCATTTT. Translation: CASSPGTGFDQPQHF.